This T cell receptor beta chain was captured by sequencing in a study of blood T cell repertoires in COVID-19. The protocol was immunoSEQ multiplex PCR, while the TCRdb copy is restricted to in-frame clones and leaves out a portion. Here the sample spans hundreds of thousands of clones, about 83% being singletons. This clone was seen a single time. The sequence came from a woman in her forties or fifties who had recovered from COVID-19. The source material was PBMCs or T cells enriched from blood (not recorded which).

CDR3 nucleotide sequence: TGTGCCAGCAGTCCTACTAGCGGGGGGGAAGAGACCCAGTACTTC. This gives the protein CASSPTSGGEETQYF. The J gene is TRBJ2-5, the V gene TRBV5-4, with 13 nucleotides matching TRBD2. The CDR3 loop spans 15 amino acids. V shed 5 bases, J shed 3 bases, and the junction held 4 bases outside the gene matches. In germline, CDR1 is SGHNT, CDR2 YYREEE (reference sequence).